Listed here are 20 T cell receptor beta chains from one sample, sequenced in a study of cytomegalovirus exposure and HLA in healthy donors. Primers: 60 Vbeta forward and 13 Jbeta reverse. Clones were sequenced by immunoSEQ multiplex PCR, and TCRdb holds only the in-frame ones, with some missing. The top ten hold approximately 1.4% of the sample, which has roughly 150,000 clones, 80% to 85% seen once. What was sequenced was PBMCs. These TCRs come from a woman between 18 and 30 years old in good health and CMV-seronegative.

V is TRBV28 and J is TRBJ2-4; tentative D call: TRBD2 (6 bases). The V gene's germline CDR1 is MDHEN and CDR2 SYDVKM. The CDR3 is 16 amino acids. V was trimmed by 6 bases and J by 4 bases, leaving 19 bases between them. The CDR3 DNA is TGTGCCAGCAGCCCCTGGGGGGACCAGATTAAAAACATTCAGTACTTC. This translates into CASSPWGDQIKNIQYF.

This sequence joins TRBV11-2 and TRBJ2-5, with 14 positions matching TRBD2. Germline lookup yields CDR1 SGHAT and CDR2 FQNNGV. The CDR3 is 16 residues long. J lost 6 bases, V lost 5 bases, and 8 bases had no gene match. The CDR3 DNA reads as TGTGCCAGCAGCCCGGGGACTAGCGGGGGTATAAAGACCCAGTACTTC. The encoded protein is CASSPGTSGGIKTQYF.

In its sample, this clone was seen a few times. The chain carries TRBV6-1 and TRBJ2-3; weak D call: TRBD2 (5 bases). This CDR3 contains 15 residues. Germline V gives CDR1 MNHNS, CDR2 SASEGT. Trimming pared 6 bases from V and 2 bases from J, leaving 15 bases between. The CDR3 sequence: CASRQRTRVTDTQYF. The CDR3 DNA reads TGTGCCAGCAGGCAACGTACTAGAGTCACAGATACGCAGTATTTT.

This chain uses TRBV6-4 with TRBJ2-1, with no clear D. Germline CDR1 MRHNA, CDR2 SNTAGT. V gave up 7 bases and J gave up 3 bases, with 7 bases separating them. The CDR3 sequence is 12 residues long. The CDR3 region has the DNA TGTGCCAGCAAAAACAGCTACAATGAGCAGTTCTTC. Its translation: CASKNSYNEQFF.

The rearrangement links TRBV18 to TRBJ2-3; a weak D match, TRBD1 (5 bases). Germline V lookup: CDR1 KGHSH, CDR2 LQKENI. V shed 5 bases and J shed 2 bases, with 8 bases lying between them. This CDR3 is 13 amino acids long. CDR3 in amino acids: CASSGAVTDTQYF. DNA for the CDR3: TGTGCCAGCTCAGGGGCCGTCACAGATACGCAGTATTTT.

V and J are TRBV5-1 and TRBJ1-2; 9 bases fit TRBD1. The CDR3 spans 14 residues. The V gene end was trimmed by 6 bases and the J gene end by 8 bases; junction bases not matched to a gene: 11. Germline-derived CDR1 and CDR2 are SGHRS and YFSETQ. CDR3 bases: TGCGCCAGCACCCGGGACAGGGTATTCGAGGGCTACACCTTC. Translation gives CASTRDRVFEGYTF.

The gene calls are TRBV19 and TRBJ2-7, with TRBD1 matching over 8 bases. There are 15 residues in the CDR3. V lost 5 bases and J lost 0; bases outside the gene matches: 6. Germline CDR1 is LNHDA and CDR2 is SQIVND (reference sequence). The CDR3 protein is CASSGRQGSSYEQYF. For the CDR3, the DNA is TGTGCCAGTAGTGGACGACAGGGGAGCTCCTACGAGCAGTACTTC.

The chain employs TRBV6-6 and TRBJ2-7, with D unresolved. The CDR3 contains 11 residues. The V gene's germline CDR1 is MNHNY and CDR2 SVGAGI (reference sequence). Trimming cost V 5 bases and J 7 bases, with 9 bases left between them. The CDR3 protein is CASSMTREQYF. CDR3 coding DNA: TGTGCCAGCAGTATGACTCGGGAGCAGTACTTC.

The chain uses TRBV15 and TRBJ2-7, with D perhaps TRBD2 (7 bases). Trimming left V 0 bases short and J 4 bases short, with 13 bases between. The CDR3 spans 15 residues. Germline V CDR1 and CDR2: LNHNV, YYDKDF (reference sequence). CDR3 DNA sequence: TGTGCCACCAGCAGAGAAGGGGGGGCCCCATACGAGCAGTACTTC. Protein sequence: CATSREGGAPYEQYF.

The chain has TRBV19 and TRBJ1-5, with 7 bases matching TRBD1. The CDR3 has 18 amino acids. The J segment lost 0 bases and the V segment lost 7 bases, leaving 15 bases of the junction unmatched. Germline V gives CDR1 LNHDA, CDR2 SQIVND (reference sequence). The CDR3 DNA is TGTGCCAGTACCAAAAACCGTATAGACAGGGATAGCAATCAGCCCCAGCATTTT. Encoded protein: CASTKNRIDRDSNQPQHF.

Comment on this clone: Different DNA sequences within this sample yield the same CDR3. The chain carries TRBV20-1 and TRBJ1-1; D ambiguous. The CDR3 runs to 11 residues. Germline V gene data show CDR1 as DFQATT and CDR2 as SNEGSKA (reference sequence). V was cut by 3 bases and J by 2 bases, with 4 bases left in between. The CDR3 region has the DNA TGCAGTGCTAGGTCAAACACTGAAGCTTTCTTT. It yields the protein CSARSNTEAFF.

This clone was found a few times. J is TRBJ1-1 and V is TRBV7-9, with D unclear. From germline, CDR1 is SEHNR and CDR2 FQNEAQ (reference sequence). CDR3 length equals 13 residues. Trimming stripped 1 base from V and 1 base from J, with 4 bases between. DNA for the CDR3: TGTGCCAGCAGCTTAGGCGCGAACACTGAAGCTTTCTTT. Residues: CASSLGANTEAFF.

The CDR3 reads CASSPSGGAGDNEQFF. CDR3 nucleotide sequence: TGCGCCAGCAGCCCTAGCGGGGGGGCTGGGGACAATGAGCAGTTCTTC. J is TRBJ2-1 and V is TRBV4-1; the match to TRBD2 covers 12 bases. Losses at the gene ends were 4 bases for V and 5 bases for J; bases not matched to a gene: 6. The CDR3 has 16 amino acids. Germline V lookup: CDR1 MGHRA, CDR2 YSYEKL.

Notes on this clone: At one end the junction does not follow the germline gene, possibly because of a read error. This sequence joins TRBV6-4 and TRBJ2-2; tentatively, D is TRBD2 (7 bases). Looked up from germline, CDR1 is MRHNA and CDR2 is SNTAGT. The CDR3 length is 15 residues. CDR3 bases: TGTGCCAGCAGTGACTCGGGGGGGGCCACCAGGGAGCTGTTTTTT. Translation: CASSDSGGATRELFF.

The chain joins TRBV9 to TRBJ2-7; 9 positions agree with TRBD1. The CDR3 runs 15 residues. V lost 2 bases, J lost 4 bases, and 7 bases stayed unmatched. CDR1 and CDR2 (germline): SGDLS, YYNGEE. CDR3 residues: CASSVGPGQGYEQYF. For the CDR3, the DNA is TGTGCCAGCAGCGTGGGGCCGGGACAGGGTTACGAGCAGTACTTC.

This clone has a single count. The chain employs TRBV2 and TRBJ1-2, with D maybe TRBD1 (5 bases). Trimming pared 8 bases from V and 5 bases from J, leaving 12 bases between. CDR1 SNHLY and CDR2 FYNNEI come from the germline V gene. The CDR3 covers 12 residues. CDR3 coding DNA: TGTGCCAGCTTGTTGGGACTTTATGGCTACACCTTC. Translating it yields CASLLGLYGYTF.

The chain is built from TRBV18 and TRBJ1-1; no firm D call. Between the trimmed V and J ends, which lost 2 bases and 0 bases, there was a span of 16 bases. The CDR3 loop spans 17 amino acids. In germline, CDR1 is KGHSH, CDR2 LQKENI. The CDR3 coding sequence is TGTGCCAGCTCACCATTAAGGCTGGACTTTATGAACACTGAAGCTTTCTTT. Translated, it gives CASSPLRLDFMNTEAFF.

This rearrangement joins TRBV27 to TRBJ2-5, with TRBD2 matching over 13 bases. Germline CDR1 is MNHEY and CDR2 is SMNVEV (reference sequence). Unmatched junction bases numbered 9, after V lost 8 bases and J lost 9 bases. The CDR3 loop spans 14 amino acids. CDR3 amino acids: CASGLGLAGTAQYF. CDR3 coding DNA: TGTGCCAGCGGACTGGGACTAGCGGGGACTGCCCAGTACTTC.

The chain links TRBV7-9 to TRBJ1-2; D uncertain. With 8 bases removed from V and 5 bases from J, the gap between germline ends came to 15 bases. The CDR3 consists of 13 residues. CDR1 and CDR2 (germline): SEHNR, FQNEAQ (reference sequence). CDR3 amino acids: CASGSGGRYGYTF. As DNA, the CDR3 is TGTGCCAGCGGCTCCGGCGGGAGGTATGGCTACACCTTC.

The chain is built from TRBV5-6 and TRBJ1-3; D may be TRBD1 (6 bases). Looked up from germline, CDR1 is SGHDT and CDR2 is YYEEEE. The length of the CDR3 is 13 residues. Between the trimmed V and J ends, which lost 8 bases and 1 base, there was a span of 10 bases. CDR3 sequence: CASSTGSGNTIYF. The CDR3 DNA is TGTGCCAGTTCAACAGGGTCTGGAAACACCATATATTTT.